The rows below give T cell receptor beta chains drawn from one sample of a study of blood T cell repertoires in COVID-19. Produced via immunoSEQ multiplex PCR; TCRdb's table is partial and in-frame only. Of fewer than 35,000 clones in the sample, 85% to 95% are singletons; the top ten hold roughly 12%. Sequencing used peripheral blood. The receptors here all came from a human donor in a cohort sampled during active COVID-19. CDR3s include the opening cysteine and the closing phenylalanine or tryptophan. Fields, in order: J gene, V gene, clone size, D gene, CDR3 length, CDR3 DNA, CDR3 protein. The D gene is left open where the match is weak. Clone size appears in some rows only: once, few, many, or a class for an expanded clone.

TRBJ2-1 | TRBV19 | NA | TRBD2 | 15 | TGTGCCAGTAGTAGGACTAGCGGGCCCTACAATGAGCAGTTCTTC | CASSRTSGPYNEQFF
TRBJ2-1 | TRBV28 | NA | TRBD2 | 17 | TGTGCCAGCAGTCCGACCCGCCTAGCGGGAGCATACAATGAGCAGTTCTTC | CASSPTRLAGAYNEQFF
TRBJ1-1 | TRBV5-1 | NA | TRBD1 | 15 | TGCGCCAGCAGCTTGCCAGGCAGGCAGGGGGCTGAAGCTTTCTTT | CASSLPGRQGAEAFF
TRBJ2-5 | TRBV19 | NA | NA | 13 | TGTGCCAGTAGTTCGGGATCCCAAGAGACCCAGTACTTC | CASSSGSQETQYF
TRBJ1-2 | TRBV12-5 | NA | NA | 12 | TGTGCTAGTGGTTCCCTTTACTATGGCTACACCTTC | CASGSLYYGYTF
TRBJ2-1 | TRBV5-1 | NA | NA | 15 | TGCGCCAGCAGGCTTTGGGGAGCGACTAGAGATGAGCAGTTCTTC | CASRLWGATRDEQFF
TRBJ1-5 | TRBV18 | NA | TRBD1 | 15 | TGTGCCAGCTCACAGGACAGGGTGAGCAATCAGCCCCAGCATTTT | CASSQDRVSNQPQHF
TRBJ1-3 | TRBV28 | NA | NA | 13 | TGTGCCAGCAGTTCCGGACTGGGAAACACCATATATTTT | CASSSGLGNTIYF
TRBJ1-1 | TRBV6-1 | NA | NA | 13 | TGTGCCAGCAGTGAAGCGGAAGGAGTAAACGCTTTCTTT | CASSEAEGVNAFF
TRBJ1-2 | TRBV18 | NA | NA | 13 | TGTGCCAGCTCACAACAGGGTAACTATGGCTACACCTTC | CASSQQGNYGYTF
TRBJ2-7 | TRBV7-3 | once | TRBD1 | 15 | TGTGCCAGCAGCTTAGTAGGGACAGGGACCCACGAGCAGTACTTC | CASSLVGTGTHEQYF
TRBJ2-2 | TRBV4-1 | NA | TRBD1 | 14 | TGCGCCAGCAGTCGGGACAGGAACACCGGGGAGCTGTTTTTT | CASSRDRNTGELFF
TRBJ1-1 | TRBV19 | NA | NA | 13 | TGTGCCAGTACGGGGTCAGTGAACACTGAAGCTTTCTTT | CASTGSVNTEAFF
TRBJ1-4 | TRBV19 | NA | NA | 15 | TGTGCCAGTAGCCCTCCTGGGGCTCAGAATGAAAAACTGTTTTTT | CASSPPGAQNEKLFF
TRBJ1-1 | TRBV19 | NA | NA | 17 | TGTGCCAGTAGTATGCGAGGAGACCTCGGGTCGAACACTGAAGCTTTCTTT | CASSMRGDLGSNTEAFF
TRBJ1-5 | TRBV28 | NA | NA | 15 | TGTGCCAGCAGTCGAACACAGGCGTACAATCAGCCCCAGCATTTT | CASSRTQAYNQPQHF
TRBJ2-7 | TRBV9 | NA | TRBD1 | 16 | TGTGCCAGCAGCGCAGGACAGGGGGCCGAATTTGGCGAGCAGTACTTC | CASSAGQGAEFGEQYF
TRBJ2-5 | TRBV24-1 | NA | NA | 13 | TGTGCCACCAGGGATGACAGCCAAGAGACCCAGTACTTC | CATRDDSQETQYF
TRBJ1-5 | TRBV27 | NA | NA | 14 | TGTGCCAGCAGCCTACAGGGATTTGCTCAGCCCCAGCATTTT | CASSLQGFAQPQHF
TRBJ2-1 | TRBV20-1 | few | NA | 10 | TGCAGTGCTAGCTCCTCAGGGCAGTTCTTC | CSASSSGQFF
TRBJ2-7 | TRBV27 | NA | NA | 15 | TGTGCCAGCAGTTTCTGGGGAGGACGGCCCTACGAGCAGTACTTC | CASSFWGGRPYEQYF
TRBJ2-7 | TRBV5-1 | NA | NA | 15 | TGCGCCAGCAGCTTGGTAGACGGAGGGACCTACGAGCAGTACTTC | CASSLVDGGTYEQYF
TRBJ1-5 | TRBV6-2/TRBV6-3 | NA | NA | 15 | TGTGCCAGCAGTTACCGCGCAAGGGGGAGTCAGCCCCAGCATTTT | CASSYRARGSQPQHF
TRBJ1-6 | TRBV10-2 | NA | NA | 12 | TGCGCCAGCAGCCCGGGGGGGGTAGAAGGCCACTTT | CASSPGGVEGHF
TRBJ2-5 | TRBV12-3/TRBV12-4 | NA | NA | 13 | TGTGCCAGCAGTTTAACTAGCCGAGAGACCCAGTACTTC | CASSLTSRETQYF
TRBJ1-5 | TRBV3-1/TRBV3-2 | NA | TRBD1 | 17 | TGTGCCAGCAGCCGCCGGGACAGGGTGGTGGGAAATCAGCCCCAGCATTTT | CASSRRDRVVGNQPQHF
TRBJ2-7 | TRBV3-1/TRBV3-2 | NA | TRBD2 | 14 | TGTGCCAGCAGCCGAGCGGGAGGTCCCTACGAGCAGTACTTC | CASSRAGGPYEQYF
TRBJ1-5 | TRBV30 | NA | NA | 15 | TGTGCCTGGAGTCTGGCCAGGGTCCGCAATCAGCCCCAGCATTTT | CAWSLARVRNQPQHF
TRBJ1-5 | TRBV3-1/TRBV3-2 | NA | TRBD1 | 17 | TGTGCCAGCAGCCAAGATTCCGGGACAGTAAGCAATCAGCCCCAGCATTTT | CASSQDSGTVSNQPQHF
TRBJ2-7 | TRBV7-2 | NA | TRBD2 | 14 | TGTGCCAGCAGCTTGGGGGGGGGATCATACGAGCAGTACTTC | CASSLGGGSYEQYF
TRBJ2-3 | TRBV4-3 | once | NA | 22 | TGCGCCAGCAGCCAAACCAACCCGGGACGGAAAGTAGGGGGAGGGAGCACAGATACGCAGTATTTT | CASSQTNPGRKVGGGSTDTQYF
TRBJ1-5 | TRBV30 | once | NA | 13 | TGTGCCTGGACCTCCCGGGGCAATCAGCCCCAGCATTTT | CAWTSRGNQPQHF
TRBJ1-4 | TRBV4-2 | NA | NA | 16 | TGTGCCAGCAGCCAAGACGGGAGGCCAACTAATGAAAAACTGTTTTTT | CASSQDGRPTNEKLFF
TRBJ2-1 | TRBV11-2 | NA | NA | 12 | TGTGCCAGCAGCTACGGGGACAATGAGCAGTTCTTC | CASSYGDNEQFF
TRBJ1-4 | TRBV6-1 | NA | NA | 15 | TGTGCCAGCAGTGTAGCCGCGGATAGGAATGAAAAACTGTTTTTT | CASSVAADRNEKLFF
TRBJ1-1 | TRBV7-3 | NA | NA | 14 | TGTGCCAGCAGCTTATCGGGACAGAACACTGAAGCTTTCTTT | CASSLSGQNTEAFF
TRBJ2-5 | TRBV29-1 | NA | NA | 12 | TGCAGCGTCGTCCGGGGCCAAGAGACCCAGTACTTC | CSVVRGQETQYF
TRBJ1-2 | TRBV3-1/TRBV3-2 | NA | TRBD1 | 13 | TGTGCCAGCAGCTTACCGGGACAGGTGGGCTACACCTTC | CASSLPGQVGYTF
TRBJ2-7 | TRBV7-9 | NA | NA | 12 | TGTGCCAGCAGCCCAAACACCTACGAGCAGTACTTC | CASSPNTYEQYF
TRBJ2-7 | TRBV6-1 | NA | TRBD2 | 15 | TGTGCCAGCAGTGATGGACTAGCGGGAAACTACGAGCAGTACTTC | CASSDGLAGNYEQYF
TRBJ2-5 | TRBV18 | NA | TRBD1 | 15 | TGTGCCAGCGCTGGGGACAGGGGATTCCAAGAGACCCAGTACTTC | CASAGDRGFQETQYF
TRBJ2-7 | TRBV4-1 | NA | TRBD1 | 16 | TGCGCCAGCAGCCGGCGGATCCCGGGACAGGGATACGAGCAGTACTTC | CASSRRIPGQGYEQYF
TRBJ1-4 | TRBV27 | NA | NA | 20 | TGTGCCAGCAGAGCAGACTGGTCTGGGCAGGGTCTTGCAACTAATGAAAAACTGTTTTTT | CASRADWSGQGLATNEKLFF
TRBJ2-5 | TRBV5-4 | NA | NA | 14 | TGTGCCAGCAGCTCAAGGGGGGGGGAAGAGACCCAGTACTTC | CASSSRGGEETQYF
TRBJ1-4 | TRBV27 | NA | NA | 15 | TGTGCCAGCAGTTTATCGGGCAGGCTTAATGAAAAACTGTTTTTT | CASSLSGRLNEKLFF
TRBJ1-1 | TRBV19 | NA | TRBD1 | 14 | TGTGCCAGTAGCCCACAGGGGGCGCGAACTGAAGCTTTCTTT | CASSPQGARTEAFF
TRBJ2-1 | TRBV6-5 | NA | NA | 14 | TGTGCCACTTCGACAGGGAGGTTGGGCAATGAGCAGTTCTTC | CATSTGRLGNEQFF
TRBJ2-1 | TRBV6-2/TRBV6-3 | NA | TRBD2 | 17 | TGTGCCAGCAGTTACTCGATTCCGGGAGGGTCCAGGAATGAGCAGTTCTTC | CASSYSIPGGSRNEQFF
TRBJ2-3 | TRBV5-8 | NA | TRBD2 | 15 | TGTGCCAGCAGCCTTAGCGGGGGGCCCACAGATACGCAGTATTTT | CASSLSGGPTDTQYF
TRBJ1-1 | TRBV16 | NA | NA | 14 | TGTGCCAGCAGCCAATCAGGAGGGGAGGCTGAAGCTTTCTTT | CASSQSGGEAEAFF
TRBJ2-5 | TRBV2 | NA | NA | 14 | TGTGCCAGCAGTGAAGCTTTACAAGTTGAGACCCAGTACTTC | CASSEALQVETQYF
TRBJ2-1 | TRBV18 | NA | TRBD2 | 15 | TGTGCCAGCTCGGAAGCGGGGGGAGACTACAATGAGCAGTTCTTC | CASSEAGGDYNEQFF
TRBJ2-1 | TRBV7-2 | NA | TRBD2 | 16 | TGTGCCAGCAGCTTAGTTGGGACTAGCGGGAGTGGAGAGCAGTTCTTC | CASSLVGTSGSGEQFF
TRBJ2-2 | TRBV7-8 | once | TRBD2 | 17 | TGTGCCAGCAGCCGAGGGGCTAGCGGGAGTGGCACCGGGGAGCTGTTTTTT | CASSRGASGSGTGELFF
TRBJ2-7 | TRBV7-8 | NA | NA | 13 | TGTGCCAGCAGCGCAATCAACAGGGACGAGCAGTACTTC | CASSAINRDEQYF